The TCR beta chain under discussion was sequenced for a study of breast tumors, draining lymph nodes, adjacent tissues. Overall study results and limits: That most tumor T cells come from lymph nodes remained unproven.

Samples came from axillary lymph nodes draining the breast cancer. Turning to this clonotype: The antigen is not known. A much larger clonotype is one base distant, so this may be a read error.

Germline assignment: CDR1 LNHDA and CDR2 SQIVND (reference sequence). This CDR3 is 13 amino acids long. Losses at the gene ends were 9 bases for V and 7 bases for J; bases not matched to a gene: 11. MiXCR, applied by TCRdb to the multiplex PCR reads, yields one record per CDR3 protein. The sample lists around 120,000 distinct CDR3 sequences, about 20% occurring once. The sequence was obtained from a female donor with breast cancer. Some clones in this sample may be carry-over from other donors' samples. The chain is built from TRBV19 and TRBJ2-5; 7 positions agree with TRBD1. Material: axillary lymph node tissue. The CDR3 sequence is CASRQGNGGTQYF. DNA of the CDR3: TGTGCCAGCAGACAGGGAAACGGAGGGACCCAGTACTTC.